The 19 T cell receptor beta chains listed next were all sequenced from one sample in a study of T cell responses to AZD1222 COVID-19 vaccine. The assay was immunoSEQ multiplex PCR, and TCRdb's table has in-frame clones only and misses some. Of about 81,000 clones listed, 86% are singletons. Source: peripheral blood, taken 28 days after the second AZD1222 dose. The origin of the receptors is an adult who received the AZD1222 COVID-19 vaccine.

J is TRBJ1-3 and V is TRBV18; no clear D. V dropped 0 bases and J dropped 0 bases, with 9 bases sitting between them. In germline, CDR1 is KGHSH, CDR2 LQKENI. The CDR3 length is 16 residues. CDR3 in DNA: TGTGCCAGCTCACCACCCGGGAGCCTCTCTGGAAACACCATATATTTT. Translated, it gives CASSPPGSLSGNTIYF. Combining the CDR3 with reference TRBV18 and TRBJ1-3 gives the whole variable domain NAGVMQNPRHLVRRRGQEARLRCSPMKGHSHVYWYRQLPEEGLKFMVYLQKENIIDESGMPKERFSAEFPKEGPSILRIQQVVRGDSAAYFCASSPPGSLSGNTIYFGEGSWLTVV.

The rearrangement links TRBV5-4 to TRBJ2-7; tentative D call: TRBD2 (5 bases). Germline V lookup: CDR1 SGHNT, CDR2 YYREEE (reference sequence). This CDR3 has 12 residues. V lost 4 bases, J lost 3 bases, and 8 bases lay in between. The CDR3 DNA reads TGTGCCAGCAGCGTACGGGACTACGAGCAGTACTTC. Its protein is CASSVRDYEQYF.

This chain links TRBV28 with TRBJ2-7; TRBD1 matches 9 bases. The germline gives CDR1 MDHEN, CDR2 SYDVKM. Trimming cost V 1 base and J 9 bases; bases outside gene matches: 4. The CDR3 totals 13 residues. CDR3 sequence reads: CASSLLDRGGQYF. The CDR3 DNA is TGTGCCAGCAGTTTATTGGACAGGGGAGGGCAGTACTTC.

The chain uses TRBV5-1 and TRBJ2-1; 7 bases are a match to TRBD2. With V trimmed by 4 bases and J by 0 bases, 4 bases remained unmatched. CDR1 and CDR2 (germline): SGHRS, YFSETQ. The CDR3 contains 15 residues. DNA for the CDR3: TGCGCCAGCAGCCCCGGGGGGTACTCCTACAATGAGCAGTTCTTC. It encodes CASSPGGYSYNEQFF.

The V and J genes are TRBV28 and TRBJ2-7; 10 bases are a match to TRBD2. CDR1 MDHEN and CDR2 SYDVKM come from the germline V gene. The junction had 13 bases not matched to a gene; V was cut back by 10 bases and J by 4 bases. The CDR3 spans 15 residues. The CDR3 spells CAIARRLAGLYEQYF. The CDR3 DNA follows: TGTGCCATCGCTCGAAGACTAGCGGGCTTATACGAGCAGTACTTC.

This chain connects TRBV19 to TRBJ1-2, with D unresolved. The germline CDR1 and CDR2 sequences are LNHDA and SQIVND (reference sequence). This CDR3 is built from 14 residues. Trimming removed 4 bases from V and 4 bases from J, with 13 bases in between. The CDR3 loop reads CASSKGGVTYGYTF. The CDR3 DNA sequence: TGTGCCAGTAGTAAGGGTGGGGTGACCTATGGCTACACCTTC.

The chain carries TRBV28 and TRBJ1-1; D call uncertain. The V and J ends lost 1 base and 2 bases respectively, with 2 bases between them. Per germline, CDR1 MDHEN and CDR2 SYDVKM. The CDR3 runs to 12 residues. CDR3 loop: CASSLLNTEAFF. In DNA, the CDR3 is TGTGCCAGCAGTTTATTAAACACTGAAGCTTTCTTT.

This clone was picked up a small number of times. This rearrangement joins TRBV28 to TRBJ2-1; TRBD2 might be the D (5 bases). The CDR3 covers 12 residues. From germline, CDR1 is MDHEN and CDR2 SYDVKM. V lost 1 base and J 9 bases, leaving 7 bases between the germline ends. In nucleotides, the CDR3 is TGTGCCAGCAGTTTATCCCGGGGTGAGCAGTTCTTC. Translating gives CASSLSRGEQFF.

The V call is TRBV6-5, the J call TRBJ1-1, with D possibly being TRBD1 (5 bases). Germline-derived CDR1 and CDR2 are MNHEY and SVGAGI. This CDR3 comprises 14 residues. V lost 4 bases and J lost 3, with 12 bases in between. The CDR3 loop is CASSSQGGDTEAFF. CDR3 coding DNA: TGTGCCAGCAGTTCCCAGGGTGGGGACACTGAAGCTTTCTTT.

The V gene is TRBV3-1 (or the pseudogene TRBV3-2), the J gene TRBJ2-7; maybe TRBD1 (6 bases). The CDR3 is 15 amino acids. CDR1 LGHDT and CDR2 YNNKEL come from the germline V gene (reference sequence). With 0 bases removed from V and 2 bases from J, the gap between germline ends came to 11 bases. The CDR3 here is CASSQDRGRAYEQYF. CDR3 in DNA: TGTGCCAGCAGCCAAGACAGGGGTCGGGCCTACGAGCAGTACTTC.

This chain uses TRBV3-1 (or the pseudogene TRBV3-2) with TRBJ1-3; D unclear. This CDR3 is 16 amino acids long. Germline loops: CDR1 LGHDT, CDR2 YNNKEL (reference sequence). V dropped 2 bases and J dropped 0 bases, with 11 bases sitting between them. For the CDR3, the DNA is TGTGCCAGCAGCCAAAGATTTACTGCCTCTGGAAACACCATATATTTT. It is translated as CASSQRFTASGNTIYF.

The chain carries TRBV5-4 and TRBJ2-3, with 7 bases lining up with TRBD2. Germline lookup yields CDR1 SGHNT and CDR2 YYREEE (reference sequence). The CDR3 runs 14 residues. V trimming: 5 bases; J trimming: 6 bases; junction bases outside the gene matches: 9. CDR3 sequence: CASSSDWGGDTQYF. Written as DNA, the CDR3 is TGTGCCAGCAGTTCGGACTGGGGGGGGGATACGCAGTATTTT.

The chain couples TRBV5-1 to TRBJ1-1, with a weak D call TRBD1 (5 bases). CDR3 length: 13 residues. Germline V gives CDR1 SGHRS, CDR2 YFSETQ. Deletions cut 4 bases from V and 6 bases from J, with 13 bases between. CDR3 coding DNA: TGCGCCAGCAGCCCCGCCGGGGCCCCTGAAGCTTTCTTT. Its protein is CASSPAGAPEAFF.

The chain joins TRBV5-1 to TRBJ2-7, with no clear D. Deletions cut 4 bases from V and 6 bases from J, with 8 bases between. Germline assignment: CDR1 SGHRS and CDR2 YFSETQ. CDR3 size: 11 residues. The CDR3 is CASSEGFEQYF. In DNA form, the CDR3 reads TGCGCCAGCAGCGAAGGGTTCGAGCAGTACTTC. The full variable domain, in which reference TRBV5-1 and TRBJ2-7 provide the parts outside the CDR3, is KAGVTQTPRYLIKTRGQQVTLSCSPISGHRSVSWYQQTPGQGLQFLFEYFSETQRNKGNFPGRFSGRQFSNSRSEMNVSTLELGDSALYLCASSEGFEQYFGPGTRLTVT.

The V gene is TRBV6-2 or TRBV6-3, the J gene TRBJ2-7; 9 nucleotides line up with TRBD1. CDR1 and CDR2 (germline): MNHEY, SVGEGT. Trimming at V came to 6 bases and at J to 3 bases, leaving 12 bases not matched to a gene. This CDR3 comprises 16 residues. The CDR3 region has the DNA TGTGCCAGCAGCCAACAAATGACAGGGGGGCTCTACGAGCAGTACTTC. As protein: CASSQQMTGGLYEQYF.

J is TRBJ2-5 and V is TRBV27, with a weak D call TRBD1 (5 bases). CDR1 and CDR2 (germline): MNHEY, SMNVEV (reference sequence). CDR3 length equals 15 residues. V shed 6 bases and J shed 3 bases, with 17 bases lying between them. CDR3 nucleotide sequence: TGTGCCAGCAGCCTAACGGCAGGGTGGGAAGAGACCCAGTACTTC. Translation gives CASSLTAGWEETQYF.

This rearrangement joins TRBV5-1 to TRBJ2-5; perhaps TRBD2 as D (6 bases). Germline V gene data show CDR1 as SGHRS and CDR2 as YFSETQ. V was pared by 4 bases and J by 1 base, with 11 bases between. This CDR3 is 14 amino acids long. The DNA for the CDR3 is TGCGCCAGCAGCACCGGGGGTCCCCAAGAGACCCAGTACTTC. Amino acids: CASSTGGPQETQYF. The complete variable domain, with remaining parts taken from reference TRBV5-1 and TRBJ2-5, reads KAGVTQTPRYLIKTRGQQVTLSCSPISGHRSVSWYQQTPGQGLQFLFEYFSETQRNKGNFPGRFSGRQFSNSRSEMNVSTLELGDSALYLCASSTGGPQETQYFGPGTRLLVL.

The rearrangement links TRBV3-1 (or the pseudogene TRBV3-2) to TRBJ2-4; 8 bases line up with TRBD1. This CDR3 has 15 residues. The germline V gene has CDR1 LGHDT and CDR2 YNNKEL (reference sequence). With 4 bases clipped from V and 8 bases from J, the junction kept 10 bases outside the gene matches. Written as DNA, the CDR3 is TGTGCCAGCAGCCGGCGACAGGGGAGTGGGGACATTCAGTACTTC. Translation gives CASSRRQGSGDIQYF.

The chain is built from TRBV5-1 and TRBJ2-7, with D maybe TRBD2 (5 bases). This CDR3 contains 11 residues. V was pared by 4 bases and J by 3 bases, with 5 bases between. Germline V gene data show CDR1 as SGHRS and CDR2 as YFSETQ. The chain's CDR3 is CASSRDYEQYF. In DNA, the CDR3 is TGCGCCAGCAGCCGGGACTACGAGCAGTACTTC.